This T cell receptor beta chain is drawn from a study of control samples from healthy donors and cancer patients (TCRdb year 2020). Library preparation employed the immunoSEQ multiplex PCR assay. Imported from immuneACCESS, the table was reduced by TCRdb to in-frame sequences with V and J called. These copies leave out some clones; in studies compared against another copy, an unresolved V gene accounts for under half, and the cause of the remainder is not known. This sample holds some 120,000 clones; around 91% were observed only once. The ten largest clonotypes hold around 1.2% of the sample. For this clone: There is no known antigen for this receptor. No quality values exist for individual bases; no much larger clone is one base distant.

V is reduced by 6 bases and J by 1 base, leaving a spacing of 18 bases between them. The CDR3, from cysteine to phenylalanine, totals 16 residues. Left in the record is the CDR3 DNA by itself, 48 bases read in frame from the first base. The CDR1 and CDR2 encoded by the germline V gene (reference sequence) are MNHNY and SVGAGI. This receptor was taken from a woman in her forties or fifties with colorectal cancer. The chain employs TRBV6-6 and TRBJ1-2; the D segment cannot be called with confidence. The sample consisted of PBMCs. DNA sequence: TGTGCCAGCAGCACCCTCTCGGGCTGGGGTAACTATGGCTACACCTTC. It encodes CASSTLSGWGNYGYTF.